The subject of this entry is one T cell receptor beta chain. These data are taken from a study of blood T cell repertoires in COVID-19. Study information: Researchers got acute and convalescent COVID-19 samples from the United States, Italy and Spain.

Per the study methods: Amplified reference gene primers provided the basis for estimating nucleated cell counts. Using immunoSEQ multiplex PCR, the repertoire was profiled, and TCRdb retains in-frame clones only, with some absent. V and J calls and clone size come straight from that table; D and trimming were deduced from the DNA. Among roughly 250,000 clones, 65% to 90% were seen once, and the ten largest hold 7.4%. Germline CDR1 LNHNV, CDR2 YYDKDF (reference sequence). The CDR3 is 17 residues long. The V end lost 0 bases, the J end lost 0 bases, and 15 bases lay between the germline ends. The sequenced sample was peripheral blood. The chain uses TRBV15 and TRBJ2-7; D is possibly TRBD1 (6 bases). The sequence came from a woman between 45 and 60 years old with acute or convalescent COVID-19. The CDR3 DNA follows: TGTGCCACCAGCAGAGATCCCCACAGGGACCTCTCCTACGAGCAGTACTTC. As protein: CATSRDPHRDLSYEQYF.